The entry below describes one T cell receptor (beta chain). Authors' methods: The authors estimated nucleated cell counts from reference gene primer amplification. The data were produced by immunoSEQ multiplex PCR, yet TCRdb's version contains in-frame clones alone and is incomplete. V and J calls plus clone size are reproduced from that table; the DNA served to infer D and trimming. The sample records 200,000 or so clones, 89% being singletons. After removal of 6 bases from V and 4 bases from J, the junction contained 3 bases not matched to a gene. The V gene's germline CDR1 is MNHEY and CDR2 SVGAGI. The CDR3 runs to 12 residues. These data come from a study of blood T cell repertoires in COVID-19. Participant-reported clinical history was the basis for cohort assignment.

This sequence originates from a middle-aged woman with acute COVID-19. The genes are TRBV6-5 and TRBJ2-7; 7 bases match TRBD2. Sequenced input: PBMCs or T cells enriched from blood (not recorded which). The chain's CDR3 is CASSRGGYEQYF. DNA for the CDR3: TGTGCCAGCAGCCGGGGAGGGTACGAGCAGTACTTC.